The sequence of this T cell receptor (beta chain) was determined in a study of T cells after yellow fever vaccination. Study-level background: Fractions low in cell number were prepared with SMART-Seq v4 Ultra Low Input.

As regards this clonotype: The antigen is not known.

Study-level results: Within FACS-sorted repertoires, abundant clonotypes contaminating from the bulk population could be present.

The CDR3 runs 15 residues. V lost 0 bases, J lost 4 bases, and 13 bases lay in between. Germline lookup yields CDR1 SGHNT and CDR2 YYREEE (reference sequence). TCRdb ran MiXCR on the 5' RACE reads and lists one entry per CDR3 protein. The profile covers roughly 520,000 distinct CDR3 sequences, with around a fifth appearing a single time and 15% to 20% taken by the ten largest. The chain uses TRBV5-4 and TRBJ1-2; D is uncertain. The source material was PBMCs, sampled about 21 days after the first yellow fever vaccination. The receptor was derived from a man between 18 and 35 years old who received the YFV17D yellow fever vaccine. CDR3 coding DNA: TGTGCCAGCAGCTTGGATCGGGCTTTGCCCTATGGCTACACCTTC. Residues: CASSLDRALPYGYTF.